This passage covers 26 T cell receptor beta chains from one sample sequenced in a study of blood T cell repertoires in COVID-19. Assay used: immunoSEQ multiplex PCR; TCRdb lists only in-frame clones, some missing. The sample lists about 140,000 clones; more than 75% were seen once. The sample comprised peripheral blood. Every receptor here comes from a woman aged 40-49 years with acute or convalescent COVID-19.

The CDR3 region has the DNA TGCGCCAGCAGCCAAGGGGAAGCGGGGGGGTTCCAAGAGACCCAGTACTTC. Amino acids: CASSQGEAGGFQETQYF. The chain uses TRBV4-3 and TRBJ2-5; TRBD2 matches at 10 bases. V was pared by 1 base and J by 1 base, with 6 bases of the junction left unmatched. This CDR3 has 17 residues. In germline, CDR1 is LGHNA, CDR2 YSLEER.

This clone was observed a single time. The V and J genes are TRBV19 and TRBJ2-1; 9 bases are shared with TRBD2. Trimming at V came to 5 bases and at J to 5 bases, leaving 7 bases not matched to a gene. The germline CDR1 and CDR2 sequences are LNHDA and SQIVND (reference sequence). This CDR3 is 15 amino acids long. CDR3 protein: CASSPGLASHNEQFF. The CDR3 DNA sequence: TGTGCCAGTAGTCCGGGACTAGCTTCCCACAATGAGCAGTTCTTC.

This chain uses TRBV27 with TRBJ2-1; 7 nucleotides agree with TRBD1. The CDR3 is 14 residues long. The J segment lost 10 bases and the V segment lost 4 bases, leaving 10 bases of the junction unmatched. The germline CDR1 and CDR2 sequences are MNHEY and SMNVEV (reference sequence). The CDR3 region is CASSWGTGQYEQFF. The CDR3, as DNA: TGTGCCAGCAGTTGGGGGACGGGACAGTACGAGCAGTTCTTC.

A single count supports this clone. The chain recombines TRBV5-4 with TRBJ2-5; possibly TRBD2 for D (7 bases). V lost 2 bases to trimming and J lost 3 bases, with 14 bases between them. Germline CDR1 SGHNT, CDR2 YYREEE (reference sequence). CDR3 size: 15 residues. The CDR3 nucleotides are TGTGCCAGCAGCTTCGGCGGGGGCTCAAAAGAGACCCAGTACTTC. Translation gives CASSFGGGSKETQYF. The full variable domain, completed using reference TRBV5-4 and TRBJ2-5, is ETGVTQSPTHLIKTRGQQVTLRCSSQSGHNTVSWYQQALGQGPQFIFQYYREEENGRGNFPPRFSGLQFPNYSSELNVNALELDDSALYLCASSFGGGSKETQYFGPGTRLLVL.

The chain combines TRBV5-1 with TRBJ2-7, with D perhaps matching TRBD1 (6 bases). The CDR3 has 15 residues. The ends were cut back, 1 base at V and 1 base at J, with 12 bases in the middle. Germline V gene sequence: CDR1 SGHRS, CDR2 YFSETQ. CDR3 sequence: CASSLHGTPSYEQYF. The CDR3 coding sequence is TGCGCCAGCAGCTTGCACGGGACACCTTCCTACGAGCAGTACTTC.

The chain recombines TRBV28 with TRBJ1-6, with D possibly TRBD1 on 5 matching bases. The CDR3 is 14 amino acids. CDR1 and CDR2 from the germline V gene are MDHEN and SYDVKM. The V and J ends lost 7 bases and 7 bases respectively, with 14 bases between them. For the CDR3, the DNA is TGTGCCAGCACCCCAGGACATCCCAATTCACCCCTCCACTTT. Translated, it gives CASTPGHPNSPLHF.

This chain joins TRBV6-5 and TRBJ1-1; 7 positions match TRBD1. Germline V gene sequence: CDR1 MNHEY, CDR2 SVGAGI. V dropped 0 bases and J dropped 5; count of bases not matched to a gene: 3. The CDR3 extends over 14 amino acids. The CDR3 sequence is CASSYSGQRTEAFF. CDR3 DNA sequence: TGTGCCAGCAGTTACTCGGGACAGAGGACTGAAGCTTTCTTT.

CDR3 nucleotide sequence: TGTGCCAGCAGCCCCCCCCTTCAGGATGAGCAGTTCTTC. Its translation is CASSPPLQDEQFF. V gene TRBV9 combines with J gene TRBJ2-1; D not certain. The V and J ends lost 4 bases and 8 bases respectively, with 13 bases between them. CDR1 and CDR2 (germline): SGDLS, YYNGEE. This CDR3 has 13 residues.

This chain links TRBV30 with TRBJ2-7, with D maybe TRBD1 (6 bases). Germline V lookup: CDR1 GTSNPN, CDR2 SVGIG (reference sequence). V lost 4 bases and J lost 3, with 13 bases in between. This CDR3 spans 13 amino acids. In nucleotides, the CDR3 is TGTGCCTGGAACACAGGGTTCGGCTACGAGCAGTACTTC. Translated, it gives CAWNTGFGYEQYF.

The CDR3 sequence: CASSYKSRTEAFF. The DNA for the CDR3 is TGTGCCAGCAGTTACAAGTCGCGCACTGAAGCTTTCTTT. This chain connects TRBV6-2 or TRBV6-3 to TRBJ1-1; D gene unclear. This CDR3 comprises 13 residues. Per germline, CDR1 MNHEY and CDR2 SVGEGT. The V end lost 2 bases, the J end lost 4 bases, and 8 bases lay between the germline ends.

The rearrangement uses TRBV28 and TRBJ1-2; D is uncertain. V was clipped by 3 bases and J by 2 bases, with 7 bases between them. There are 13 residues in the CDR3. CDR1 is MDHEN and CDR2 is SYDVKM in the germline V gene. This CDR3 is CASSLGENYGYTF. The CDR3 coding sequence is TGTGCCAGCAGTTTGGGAGAAAACTATGGCTACACCTTC.

The V and J genes are TRBV7-9 and TRBJ2-3, with TRBD2 identical over 9 bases. V was clipped by 4 bases and J by 7 bases; unmatched bases: 12. This CDR3 is 16 amino acids long. Germline assignment: CDR1 SEHNR and CDR2 FQNEAQ (reference sequence). CDR3 nucleotides: TGTGCCAGCAGCTCCCTAGCGGGGCCCCTGGTAAATACGCAGTATTTT. It specifies CASSSLAGPLVNTQYF. The whole variable domain, filled in from reference TRBV7-9 and TRBJ2-3, reads DTGVSQNPRHKITKRGQNVTFRCDPISEHNRLYWYRQTLGQGPEFLTYFQNEAQLEKSRLLSDRFSAERPKGSFSTLEIQRTEQGDSAMYLCASSSLAGPLVNTQYFGPGTRLTVL.

This chain connects TRBV3-1 (or the pseudogene TRBV3-2) to TRBJ2-1; perhaps TRBD2 as D (5 bases). The CDR3 contains 12 residues. Trimming pared 1 base from V and 15 bases from J, leaving 13 bases between. Germline V CDR1 and CDR2: LGHDT, YNNKEL (reference sequence). The CDR3 DNA is TGTGCCAGCAGCCAAGTTTCCAGGACTTGGTTCTTC. Amino acid sequence: CASSQVSRTWFF.

Only one count was recorded for this clone. Other DNA sequences in the same sample also yield this CDR3. This chain connects TRBV7-9 to TRBJ1-1, with a possible D match to TRBD1 (5 bases). Trimming left V 3 bases short and J 5 bases short, with 10 bases between. CDR1 is SEHNR and CDR2 is FQNEAQ in the germline V gene (reference sequence). The CDR3 length is 13 residues. CDR3 DNA sequence: TGTGCCAGCAGCTTGGAGGGGAGAACTGAAGCTTTCTTT. Amino acids: CASSLEGRTEAFF.

This chain uses TRBV6-5 with TRBJ1-6, with 7 bases identical to TRBD1. Germline V gives CDR1 MNHEY, CDR2 SVGAGI. The CDR3 runs to 14 residues. V lost 4 bases to trimming and J lost 10 bases; unmatched junction nucleotides: 7. The CDR3, as DNA: TGTGCCAGCAGTTTCACAGGGGAACGATCACCCCTCCACTTT. Translation: CASSFTGERSPLHF.

CDR3 sequence: CASSLSGERVNEQFF. The DNA of the CDR3 is TGCGCCAGCAGCTTGTCCGGAGAGAGAGTGAATGAGCAGTTCTTC. The V and J genes are TRBV5-1 and TRBJ2-1; D unclear. The V end lost 1 base, the J end lost 7 bases, and 15 bases lay between the germline ends. Germline loops: CDR1 SGHRS, CDR2 YFSETQ. This CDR3 spans 15 amino acids. The full variable domain, its missing parts supplied by reference TRBV5-1 and TRBJ2-1, is KAGVTQTPRYLIKTRGQQVTLSCSPISGHRSVSWYQQTPGQGLQFLFEYFSETQRNKGNFPGRFSGRQFSNSRSEMNVSTLELGDSALYLCASSLSGERVNEQFFGPGTRLTVL.

V and J are TRBV7-2 and TRBJ2-2, with D possibly matching TRBD2 (6 bases). V lost 0 bases to trimming and J lost 10 bases, with 9 bases between them. This CDR3 comprises 13 residues. Per germline, CDR1 SGHTA and CDR2 FQGNSA. CDR3 sequence reads: CASSLAQRVELFF. For the CDR3, the DNA is TGTGCCAGCAGCTTAGCTCAGCGGGTGGAGCTGTTTTTT.

The CDR3: CASSLDRSRDGYTF. The DNA for the CDR3 is TGTGCCAGCAGCTTAGATCGTAGTCGCGATGGCTACACCTTC. The chain joins TRBV11-2 to TRBJ1-2; no definite D call. The V gene lost 0 bases and the J gene lost 6 bases, with 11 bases spanning the gap. Germline assignment: CDR1 SGHAT and CDR2 FQNNGV. CDR3 size: 14 residues.

The chain has TRBV19 and TRBJ1-2; TRBD1 aligns across 9 bases. This CDR3 spans 16 amino acids. With V trimmed by 3 bases and J by 6 bases, 11 bases remained unmatched. Germline V gene sequence: CDR1 LNHDA, CDR2 SQIVND (reference sequence). The CDR3 spells CASSMAGQGRMDGYTF. CDR3 coding DNA: TGTGCCAGTAGTATGGCGGGACAGGGACGTATGGATGGCTACACCTTC. Supplemented by reference TRBV19 and TRBJ1-2, the full variable domain reads DGGITQSPKYLFRKEGQNVTLSCEQNLNHDAMYWYRQDPGQGLRLIYYSQIVNDFQKGDIAEGYSVSREKKESFPLTVTSAQKNPTAFYLCASSMAGQGRMDGYTFGSGTRLTVV.

V usage is TRBV28 and J usage is TRBJ1-2, with D perhaps TRBD1 (6 bases). V was cut by 5 bases and J by 3 bases, with 13 bases left in between. The CDR3 has 14 amino acids. The V gene's germline CDR1 is MDHEN and CDR2 SYDVKM. The CDR3 loop reads CASSDRLRDYGYTF. CDR3 bases: TGTGCCAGCAGTGACAGGTTGAGGGACTATGGCTACACCTTC.

The V call is TRBV10-3, the J call TRBJ2-7; D is perhaps TRBD1 (5 bases). Trimming removed 10 bases from V and 6 bases from J, with 19 bases in between. From germline, CDR1 is ENHRY and CDR2 SYGVKD. This CDR3 contains 13 residues. CDR3 nucleotides: TGTGCCAACTCCGGTGGCAGGGATGGCGAGCAGTACTTC. Residues: CANSGGRDGEQYF.

V gene TRBV7-6 combines with J gene TRBJ1-6, with 8 bases identical to TRBD1. Germline lookup yields CDR1 SGHVS and CDR2 FNYEAQ. V lost 3 bases and J lost 8; bases outside the gene matches: 6. This CDR3 has 15 residues. In DNA form, the CDR3 reads TGTGCCAGCAGCTTCTCTGGACAGGGAGATTCACCCCTCCACTTT. Translating gives CASSFSGQGDSPLHF.

V is TRBV7-3 and J is TRBJ1-6, with D perhaps matching TRBD1 (6 bases). Per germline, CDR1 SGHTA and CDR2 FQGTGA. The CDR3 spans 15 residues. V lost 0 bases, J lost 7 bases, and 10 bases lay in between. CDR3 sequence (DNA): TGTGCCAGCAGCTTAACCGGGACAAACAATTCACCCCTCCACTTT. Its protein is CASSLTGTNNSPLHF.

The CDR3 DNA reads TGTGCCAGCTCACCAAGTTCAGGTAGCAATCAGCCCCAGCATTTT. It yields the protein CASSPSSGSNQPQHF. The rearrangement uses TRBV18 and TRBJ1-5; no reliable D call. The CDR3 has 15 residues. The germline V gene encodes CDR1 KGHSH and CDR2 LQKENI. V was cut by 2 bases and J by 0 bases, with 8 bases left in between.

The rearrangement joins TRBV19 to TRBJ2-3; 10 bases line up with TRBD1. Trimming took 5 bases from V and 0 from J; bases not matched to a gene: 11. CDR1 LNHDA and CDR2 SQIVND come from the germline V gene (reference sequence). The CDR3 is 18 residues long. CDR3: CASSGRTGGVKSTDTQYF. The CDR3 DNA sequence: TGTGCCAGTAGTGGGCGGACAGGGGGAGTAAAAAGCACAGATACGCAGTATTTT.

The genes are TRBV19 and TRBJ1-6; tentatively, D is TRBD1 (5 bases). Germline lookup yields CDR1 LNHDA and CDR2 SQIVND (reference sequence). The CDR3 is 15 residues long. The V and J ends lost 1 base and 7 bases respectively, with 11 bases between them. In DNA form, the CDR3 reads TGTGCCAGTAGTATAGGGACACCCGTCAATTCACCCCTCCACTTT. Translating it yields CASSIGTPVNSPLHF. The full variable domain, its missing parts supplied by reference TRBV19 and TRBJ1-6, is DGGITQSPKYLFRKEGQNVTLSCEQNLNHDAMYWYRQDPGQGLRLIYYSQIVNDFQKGDIAEGYSVSREKKESFPLTVTSAQKNPTAFYLCASSIGTPVNSPLHFGNGTRLTVT.